This TCR beta chain stems from a study of Ad26.COV2.S vaccination and SARS-CoV-2 variants. Some clones are missing from TCRdb's copy, which holds only in-frame ones; the method was immunoSEQ multiplex PCR. The table shows fewer than 150,000 clones, with around 86% occurring only once. The CDR3 has 16 amino acids. The trim removed 8 bases at V and 0 bases at J, leaving 9 bases unmatched. Germline V lookup: CDR1 ENHRY, CDR2 SYGVKD. The rearrangement uses TRBV10-3 and TRBJ1-5; 8 positions match TRBD1. The input for sequencing was peripheral blood, taken after recovery from COVID-19. The sequence came from a human donor who had recovered from COVID-19. The chain's CDR3 is CAIRRDRSHSNQPQHF. The DNA for the CDR3 is TGTGCCATCCGACGGGACAGGAGCCATAGCAATCAGCCCCAGCATTTT.